The T cell receptor (beta chain) described here comes from a study of T cell responses to AZD1222 COVID-19 vaccine. At the level of the study: Samples with a second dose at about 4 or about 12 weeks were pooled together. Study-wide results and caveats: Most donors were white British, females outnumbered males, and clonal diversity was possibly underestimated. When two AZD1222 doses had been given, Spike-specific TCR breadth and depth rose. At baseline, seropositivity was found in only a handful of AZD1222 recipients.

TCRdb keeps only in-frame clones here, not all; method: immunoSEQ multiplex PCR. The sample has fewer than 50,000 clones; less than 85% are singletons. Worth noting for this clone: What it recognizes is unknown.

The ends were cut back, 2 bases at V and 0 bases at J, with 6 bases in the middle. This CDR3 is built from 14 residues. CDR1 is SGHNT and CDR2 is YENEEA in the germline V gene. The sequencing used peripheral blood, collected on day 0 of AZD1222 vaccination. The sequence came from an adult in good health. This chain joins TRBV11-3 and TRBJ2-3, with no clear D. The CDR3: CASSLSASTDTQYF. The CDR3 DNA reads as TGTGCCAGCAGCTTATCCGCTAGCACAGATACGCAGTATTTT.